These 3 T cell receptor beta chains originate from one sample sequenced in a study of brain metastases from non-small cell lung cancer (dated by TCRdb to 2018 to 2020). The method behind the library was the immunoSEQ multiplex PCR assay. The table was pulled from immuneACCESS by TCRdb, which kept in-frame rearrangements only. Such tables lose some clones; where checked, under half of the loss comes from unresolved V genes, and the rest has no known cause. The sample contains roughly 2,200 clones, around four fifths of them found a single time. The top ten clonotypes cover less than 10% of the sample. The source material was primary lung tumor tissue. The sample's cell subset or site, from its label and the paper: primary lung tumor paired with brain metastasis. The origin of the receptors is a donor aged 40 or over with non-small cell lung cancer.

This clone was seen just once. This chain joins TRBV14 and TRBJ1-2, with 12 bases matching TRBD1. The V segment lost 7 bases and the J segment 4 bases; nucleotides outside the gene matches: 4. CDR1 is SGHDN and CDR2 is FVKESK in the germline V gene. This CDR3 contains 14 residues. The CDR3 DNA is TGTGCCAGCACCGGGACAGGGGGCTCCTATGGCTACACCTTC. This gives the protein CASTGTGGSYGYTF.

The chain links TRBV4-2 to TRBJ2-4; no firm D call. Trimming took off 0 bases at V and 0 bases at J, with 12 bases between the two ends. Germline-derived CDR1 and CDR2 are LGHNA and YNFKEQ. This CDR3 spans 17 amino acids. CDR3 residues: CASSQEAAVVAKNIQYF. Written as DNA, the CDR3 is TGTGCCAGCAGCCAAGAGGCGGCTGTAGTAGCCAAAAACATTCAGTACTTC.

This clone was found once. This same CDR3 is encoded by further DNA sequences in the sample. V usage is TRBV27 and J usage is TRBJ2-3, with no clear D. The CDR3 is made up of 16 amino acids. Germline CDR1 and CDR2: MNHEY and SMNVEV (reference sequence). Trimming removed 6 bases from V and 2 bases from J, with 18 bases in between. CDR3 in amino acids: CASRTLPGAATDTQYF. The CDR3 DNA follows: TGTGCCAGCAGGACTTTACCTGGAGCAGCCACAGATACGCAGTATTTT.